The 13 T cell receptor beta chains below come from one sample, sequenced in a study of monozygotic twins with inflammatory bowel disease. TCRdb re-called the 5' RACE reads, yielding one record per CDR3 amino acid sequence without DNA. Its table records fewer than 110,000 distinct CDR3 sequences. Sequenced: blood. All receptors come from a human donor with ulcerative colitis or Crohn's disease, or a healthy co-twin of an affected twin (not recorded which).

The chain couples TRBV7-2 to TRBJ2-3; the D call of TRBD2 rests on TCRdb alone, since no DNA is present to check it. CDR1 is SGHTA and CDR2 is FQGNSA in the germline V gene. The CDR3 extends over 16 amino acids. Here the CDR3 reads CASSARLAVSTDTQYF. Full variable domain (missing parts from reference TRBV7-2 and TRBJ2-3): GAGVSQSPSNKVTEKGKDVELRCDPISGHTALYWYRQSLGQGLEFLIYFQGNSAPDKSGLPSDRFSAERTGGSVSTLTIQRTQQEDSAVYLCASSARLAVSTDTQYFGPGTRLTVL.

The gene calls are TRBV15 and TRBJ2-6. Germline loops: CDR1 LNHNV, CDR2 YYDKDF (reference sequence). The CDR3 has 16 amino acids. The CDR3 region is CATSRDVQPGANVLTF.

The chain couples TRBV20-1 to TRBJ2-7; TCRdb's D call of TRBD2 is untestable without DNA. The germline gives CDR1 DFQATT, CDR2 SNEGSKA (reference sequence). The CDR3 loop spans 14 amino acids. The CDR3 loop reads CSAILALPPYEQYF.

This rearrangement joins TRBV18 to TRBJ2-7; without DNA, the TCRdb call of TRBD2 cannot be checked. The CDR3 loop spans 14 amino acids. The V gene's germline CDR1 is KGHSH and CDR2 LQKENI. The CDR3 is CASSPSLAAYEQYF.

J is TRBJ1-4 and V is TRBV28; with no DNA, the TCRdb D assignment of TRBD1 cannot be verified. This CDR3 is built from 13 residues. Germline V gene data show CDR1 as MDHEN and CDR2 as SYDVKM. Here the CDR3 reads CASVRTGDEKLFF.

V and J are TRBV25-1 and TRBJ2-7; lacking DNA, the TRBD2 call made by TCRdb goes unchecked. Germline V gene data show CDR1 as MGHDK and CDR2 as SYGVNS. The CDR3 totals 14 residues. CDR3 loop: CASSVGTKPGEQYF.

This chain connects TRBV2 to TRBJ1-1; lacking DNA, the TRBD1 call made by TCRdb goes unchecked. The CDR3 totals 14 residues. Germline values: CDR1 SNHLY, CDR2 FYNNEI. The CDR3 sequence: CASSARTGGTEAFF.

This chain joins TRBV15 and TRBJ2-4; TCRdb calls TRBD2, which cannot be checked without DNA. Germline V gives CDR1 LNHNV, CDR2 YYDKDF (reference sequence). The CDR3 contains 18 residues. The CDR3 sequence: CATSRDNAGRLTKNMQYF.

This chain links TRBV20-1 with TRBJ2-3. The CDR3 runs 15 residues. Germline V gives CDR1 DFQATT, CDR2 SNEGSKA (reference sequence). The CDR3 protein is CSASVRSDYTDTQYF.

The V and J genes are TRBV2 and TRBJ2-5; the TCRdb call, TRBD1, lacks DNA for checking. CDR1 SNHLY and CDR2 FYNNEI come from the germline V gene. The CDR3 is 14 residues long. The CDR3 loop reads CASSEQQGWETQYF.

This chain links TRBV7-2 with TRBJ1-4. In germline, CDR1 is SGHTA, CDR2 FQGNSA. The CDR3 loop spans 16 amino acids. The chain's CDR3 is CASSLVRDGRSEKLFF.

The chain employs TRBV7-9 and TRBJ2-7; as DNA is missing, the TRBD1 call by TCRdb cannot be tested. This CDR3 comprises 14 residues. Germline CDR1 and CDR2: SEHNR and FQNEAQ (reference sequence). The CDR3 loop reads CASSLSGEVYEQYF.

The V gene is TRBV29-1, the J gene TRBJ2-5. Germline-derived CDR1 and CDR2 are SQVTM and ANQGSEA. There are 13 residues in the CDR3. This CDR3 reads CSVEGQYQETQYF.